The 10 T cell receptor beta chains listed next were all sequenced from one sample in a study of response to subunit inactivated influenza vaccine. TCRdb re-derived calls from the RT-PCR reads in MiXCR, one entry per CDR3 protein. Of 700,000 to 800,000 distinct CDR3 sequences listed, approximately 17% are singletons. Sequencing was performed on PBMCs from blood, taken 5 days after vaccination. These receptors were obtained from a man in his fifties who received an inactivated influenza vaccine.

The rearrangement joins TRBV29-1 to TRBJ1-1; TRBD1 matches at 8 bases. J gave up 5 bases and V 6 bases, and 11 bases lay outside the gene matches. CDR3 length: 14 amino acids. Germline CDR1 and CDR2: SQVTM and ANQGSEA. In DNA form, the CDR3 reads TGCAGCGTCAAGCTTACAGGGGGACGGACTGAAGCTTTCTTT. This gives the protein CSVKLTGGRTEAFF.

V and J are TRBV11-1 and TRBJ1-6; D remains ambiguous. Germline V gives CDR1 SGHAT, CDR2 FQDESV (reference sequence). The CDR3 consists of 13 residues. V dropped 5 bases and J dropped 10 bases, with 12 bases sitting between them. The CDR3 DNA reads TGTGCCAGCAGCCCCCTCCGAAGCTCACCCCTCCACTTT. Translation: CASSPLRSSPLHF.

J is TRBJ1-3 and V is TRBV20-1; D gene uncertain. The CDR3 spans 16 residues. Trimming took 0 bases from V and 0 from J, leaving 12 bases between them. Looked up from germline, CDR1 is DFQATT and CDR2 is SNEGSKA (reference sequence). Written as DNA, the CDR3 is TGCAGTGCTAGAGATAGGGCCTGGTACTCTGGAAACACCATATATTTT. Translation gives CSARDRAWYSGNTIYF.

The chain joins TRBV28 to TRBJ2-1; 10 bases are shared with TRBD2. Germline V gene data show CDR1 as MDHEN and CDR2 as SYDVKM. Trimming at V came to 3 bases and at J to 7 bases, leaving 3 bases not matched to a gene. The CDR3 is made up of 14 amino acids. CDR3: CASSFVTSGNEQFF. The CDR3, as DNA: TGTGCCAGCAGTTTCGTGACTAGCGGGAATGAGCAGTTCTTC.

Here the CDR3 DNA reads TGCGCCAGCAGCTTGAGCGGGAGAGGTTCCGGGGAGCTGTTTTTT. Translation gives CASSLSGRGSGELFF. This chain uses TRBV5-1 with TRBJ2-2; 8 nucleotides line up with TRBD2. The J segment lost 6 bases and the V segment lost 1 base, leaving 5 bases of the junction unmatched. The CDR3 runs to 15 residues. The V gene's germline CDR1 is SGHRS and CDR2 YFSETQ.

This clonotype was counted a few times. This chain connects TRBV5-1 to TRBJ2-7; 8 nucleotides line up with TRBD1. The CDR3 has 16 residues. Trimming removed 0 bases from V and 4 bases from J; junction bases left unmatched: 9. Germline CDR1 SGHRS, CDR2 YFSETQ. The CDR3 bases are TGCGCCAGCAGCTTGGGACAGGGGCGGTTCGATTACGAGCAGTACTTC. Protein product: CASSLGQGRFDYEQYF.

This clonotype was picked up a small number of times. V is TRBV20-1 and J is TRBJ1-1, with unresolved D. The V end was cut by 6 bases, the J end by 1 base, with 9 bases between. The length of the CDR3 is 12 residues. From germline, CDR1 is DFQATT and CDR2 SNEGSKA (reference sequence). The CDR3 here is CSARMGNTEAFF. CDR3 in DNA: TGCAGTGCCCGCATGGGGAACACTGAAGCTTTCTTT.

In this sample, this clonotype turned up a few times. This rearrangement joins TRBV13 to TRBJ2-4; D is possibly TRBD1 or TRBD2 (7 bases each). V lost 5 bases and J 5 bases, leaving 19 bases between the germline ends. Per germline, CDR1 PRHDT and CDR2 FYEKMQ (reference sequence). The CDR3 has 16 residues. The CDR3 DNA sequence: TGTGCCAGCAGCCCATCTGGGAGGGGGCCCGAAAACATTCAGTACTTC. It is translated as CASSPSGRGPENIQYF.

CDR3 nucleotide sequence: TGCGCCAGCAGCTTTGCCAGGGGTCCCACCGGGGAGCTGTTTTTT. This encodes CASSFARGPTGELFF. The V call is TRBV5-1, the J call TRBJ2-2, with a weak D call TRBD1 (6 bases). The CDR3 runs 15 residues. Trimming left V 2 bases short and J 4 bases short, with 12 bases between. Germline values: CDR1 SGHRS, CDR2 YFSETQ. Full variable domain (outside the CDR3, taken from reference TRBV5-1 and TRBJ2-2): KAGVTQTPRYLIKTRGQQVTLSCSPISGHRSVSWYQQTPGQGLQFLFEYFSETQRNKGNFPGRFSGRQFSNSRSEMNVSTLELGDSALYLCASSFARGPTGELFFGEGSRLTVL.

The CDR3 is CSARDSGTYSTDTQYF. The CDR3 DNA sequence: TGCAGTGCTAGAGATTCGGGGACCTACAGCACAGATACGCAGTATTTT. This sequence joins TRBV20-1 and TRBJ2-3; D possibly uses TRBD1 or TRBD2 (5 bases each). This CDR3 comprises 16 residues. Trimming took 0 bases from V and 0 from J, leaving 13 bases between them. Germline V gives CDR1 DFQATT, CDR2 SNEGSKA (reference sequence).